The present T cell receptor (beta chain) was sequenced within a study of blood T cell repertoires in COVID-19. Study context: The United States, Italy and Spain supplied acute and convalescent COVID-19 samples. T cells, B-cell-depleted T cells, or PBMCs supplied cDNA or gDNA.

The CDR3 is 15 residues long. Germline lookup yields CDR1 SNHLY and CDR2 FYNNEI. V lost 7 bases, J lost 2 bases, and 17 bases lay in between. As handled by the study authors: The authors estimated nucleated cell counts from reference gene primer amplification. The method was immunoSEQ multiplex PCR; TCRdb's version includes in-frame clones alone and lacks a portion of them. The DNA was the basis for D and trimming; V, J and clone size are from that table. The sample yields approximately 52,000 clones, roughly 90% seen once. The chain couples TRBV2 to TRBJ1-1, with TRBD1 as a possible D gene (5 bases). This clonotype was obtained from a human donor with active COVID-19. The donor label of this sample is uncertain. What was sequenced was peripheral blood. The CDR3 sequence: CASTRLTVDNTEAFF. CDR3 nucleotide sequence: TGTGCCAGCACCCGCCTGACAGTAGACAACACTGAAGCTTTCTTT.